This T cell receptor beta chain is from a study of OX40 agonist ivuxolimab in advanced cancers. Overall study: People in dose escalation had one of these cancers: hepatocellular carcinoma, melanoma, renal cell or head and neck cancer. With a range of roughly 23 to 90, age averaged approximately 60 years, and nearly 85% were male.

Using immunoSEQ multiplex PCR, the repertoire was profiled, and TCRdb retains in-frame clones only, with some absent. The sample lists 70,000 to 85,000 clones, 90% seen once, with approximately 0.7% in the top ten. Study-level findings and limits: Both blood CD4+ and CD8+ T cells showed clonal growth by week 6 at 0.1 to 3.0 mg/kg. CD8+ T cells showed, on average, more clonal expansion than CD4+ cells.

The CDR3 is 16 residues long. The V gene lost 1 base and the J gene lost 2 bases, with 11 bases spanning the gap. Germline values: CDR1 SGHTA, CDR2 FQGTGA. As to this clone: Its antigen remains unidentified.

Sequences were derived from CD4+ or CD8+ T cells sorted from blood, sampled in a trial of the OX40 agonist ivuxolimab. This receptor was taken from an adult with an advanced solid tumor such as melanoma, head and neck, liver or kidney cancer. The chain recombines TRBV7-3 with TRBJ2-2, with a weak D call TRBD1 (6 bases). The CDR3 sequence is CASSLIGTRNTGELFF. Here the CDR3 DNA reads TGTGCCAGCAGCTTAATAGGGACAAGAAACACCGGGGAGCTGTTTTTT.